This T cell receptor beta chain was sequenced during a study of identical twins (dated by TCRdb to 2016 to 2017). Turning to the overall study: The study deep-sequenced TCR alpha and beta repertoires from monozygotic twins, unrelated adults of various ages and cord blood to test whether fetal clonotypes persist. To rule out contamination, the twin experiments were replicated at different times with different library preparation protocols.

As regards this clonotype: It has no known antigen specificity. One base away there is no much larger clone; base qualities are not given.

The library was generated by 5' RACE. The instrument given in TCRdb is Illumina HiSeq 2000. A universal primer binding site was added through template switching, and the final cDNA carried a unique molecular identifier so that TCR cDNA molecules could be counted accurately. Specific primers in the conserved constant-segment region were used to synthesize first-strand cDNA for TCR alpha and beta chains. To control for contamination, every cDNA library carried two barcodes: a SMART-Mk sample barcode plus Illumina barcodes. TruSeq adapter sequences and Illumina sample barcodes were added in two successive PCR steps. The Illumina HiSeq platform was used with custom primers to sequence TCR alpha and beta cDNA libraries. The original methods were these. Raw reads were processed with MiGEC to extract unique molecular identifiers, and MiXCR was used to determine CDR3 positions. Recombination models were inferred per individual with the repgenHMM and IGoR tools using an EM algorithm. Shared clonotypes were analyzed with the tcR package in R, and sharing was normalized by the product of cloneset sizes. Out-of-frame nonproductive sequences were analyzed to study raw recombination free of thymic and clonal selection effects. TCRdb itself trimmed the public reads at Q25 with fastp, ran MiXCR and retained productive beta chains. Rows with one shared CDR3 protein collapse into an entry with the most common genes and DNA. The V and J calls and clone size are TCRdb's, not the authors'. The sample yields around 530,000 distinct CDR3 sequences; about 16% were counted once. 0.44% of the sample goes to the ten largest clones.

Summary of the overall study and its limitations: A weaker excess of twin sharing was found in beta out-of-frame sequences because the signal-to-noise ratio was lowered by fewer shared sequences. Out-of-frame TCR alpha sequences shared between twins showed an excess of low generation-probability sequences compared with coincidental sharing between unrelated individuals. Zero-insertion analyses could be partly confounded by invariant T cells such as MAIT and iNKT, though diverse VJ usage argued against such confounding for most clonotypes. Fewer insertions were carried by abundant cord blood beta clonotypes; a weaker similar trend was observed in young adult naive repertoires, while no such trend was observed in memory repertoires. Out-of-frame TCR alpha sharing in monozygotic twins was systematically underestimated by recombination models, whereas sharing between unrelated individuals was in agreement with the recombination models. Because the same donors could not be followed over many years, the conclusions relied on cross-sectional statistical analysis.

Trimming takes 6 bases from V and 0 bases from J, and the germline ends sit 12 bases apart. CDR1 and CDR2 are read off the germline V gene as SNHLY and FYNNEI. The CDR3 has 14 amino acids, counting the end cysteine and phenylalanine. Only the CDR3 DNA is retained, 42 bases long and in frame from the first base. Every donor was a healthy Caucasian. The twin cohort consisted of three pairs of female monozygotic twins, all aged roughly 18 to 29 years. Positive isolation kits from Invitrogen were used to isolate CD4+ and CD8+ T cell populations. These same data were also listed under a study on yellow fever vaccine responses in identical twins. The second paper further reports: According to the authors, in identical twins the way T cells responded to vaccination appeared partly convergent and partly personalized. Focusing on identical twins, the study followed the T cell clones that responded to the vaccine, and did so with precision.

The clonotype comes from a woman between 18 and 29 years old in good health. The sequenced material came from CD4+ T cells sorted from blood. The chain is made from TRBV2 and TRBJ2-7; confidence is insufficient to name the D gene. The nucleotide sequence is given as TGTGCCAGCAGAGAGGACCGACCCTCCTACGAGCAGTACTTC. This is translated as CASREDRPSYEQYF.